Below, one TCR beta chain is given with its context. Antigen specificity is unknown. In the naive CD8 group, cells lacked CD45RO and were positively selected for CCR7, so terminally differentiated effector memory CD45RA+ cells were left out. This sample was included in a study of shared clonotypes between healthy human individuals. Study results and caveats: Estimated richness values were generally larger in naive subsets than in memory subsets.

V lost 0 bases, J lost 5 bases, and 10 bases lay in between. The CDR3 has 15 amino acids. Germline V gives CDR1 MGHDK, CDR2 SYGVNS. Here immunoSEQ multiplex PCR was the method, and the copy in TCRdb shows in-frame clones only, minus some. The table lists around 1,900,000 clones, 93% of them singletons. Sequencing was done on a sample of naive CD8+ T cells from PBMCs. The rearrangement uses TRBV25-1 and TRBJ1-4, with D uncertain. This TCR was sampled from a man aged 18 to 35 in good health. Some clones in this sample may be carry-over from other donors' samples. The CDR3 sequence is CASSEYGRPNEKLFF. The CDR3 DNA reads as TGTGCCAGCAGTGAATATGGCCGCCCGAATGAAAAACTGTTTTTT.